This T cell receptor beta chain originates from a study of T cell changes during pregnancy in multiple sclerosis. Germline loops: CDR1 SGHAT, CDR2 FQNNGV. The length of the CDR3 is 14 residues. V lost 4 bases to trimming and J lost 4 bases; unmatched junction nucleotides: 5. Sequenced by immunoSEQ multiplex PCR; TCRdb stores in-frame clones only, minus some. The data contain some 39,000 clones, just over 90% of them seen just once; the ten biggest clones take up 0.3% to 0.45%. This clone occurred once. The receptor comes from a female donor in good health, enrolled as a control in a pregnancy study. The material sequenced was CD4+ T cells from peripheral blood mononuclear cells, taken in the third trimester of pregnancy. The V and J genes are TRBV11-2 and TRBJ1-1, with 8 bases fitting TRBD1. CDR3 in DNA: TGTGCCAGCAGCTCCCGACAGGGGAGCACTGAAGCTTTCTTT. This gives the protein CASSSRQGSTEAFF.